Sequencing of this TCR beta chain was carried out in a study of identifying expanded T cells in peripheral blood. Overall study findings and caveats: Clone count variance between two-week samples rose with total template count. Differentially abundant clones: about 1.3 between replicates, 15 to 17 at 2 to 3 weeks, around 20 at four.

Germline trimming cut 0 bases from V and 0 bases from J; bases unmatched to any gene: 3. CDR3 size: 15 residues. Germline V gene lookup returns CDR1 SGHNT and CDR2 YYREEE (reference sequence). This table comes from immunoSEQ multiplex PCR, and its TCRdb copy is limited to in-frame clones, with some not included. The data show approximately 80,000 clones, approximately 84% seen once. A remark on this clone: What it binds is not known.

During the collection period, no donor immune events like infections were recorded. Material: blood. This TCR derives from a person aged 18 to 69 in good health. The genes are TRBV5-4 and TRBJ2-7; TRBD1 matches 7 bases. CDR3 sequence reads: CASSLVGQYSYEQYF. DNA for the CDR3: TGTGCCAGCAGCTTGGTGGGACAGTACTCCTACGAGCAGTACTTC.